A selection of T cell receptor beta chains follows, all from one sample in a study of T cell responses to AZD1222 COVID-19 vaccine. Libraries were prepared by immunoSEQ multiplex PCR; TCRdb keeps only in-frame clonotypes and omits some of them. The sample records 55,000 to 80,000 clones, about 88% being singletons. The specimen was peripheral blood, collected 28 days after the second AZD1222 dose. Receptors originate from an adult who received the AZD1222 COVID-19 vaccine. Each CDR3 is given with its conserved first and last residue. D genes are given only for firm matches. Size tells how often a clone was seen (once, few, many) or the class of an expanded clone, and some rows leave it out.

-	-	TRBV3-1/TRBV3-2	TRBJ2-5	TGTGCCAGCAGCCAGGTGACAGGCTCCCAAGAGACCCAGTACTTC	CASSQVTGSQETQYF
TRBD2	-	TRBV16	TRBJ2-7	TGTGCCAGCAGCCGAAGTTGGGGGGGGTCCTCCTACGAGCAGTACTTC	CASSRSWGGSSYEQYF
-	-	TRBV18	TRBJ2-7	TGTGCCAGCTCCATAATGGACTTCGGCGAGCAGTACTTC	CASSIMDFGEQYF
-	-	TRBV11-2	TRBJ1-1	TGTGCCAGCAGCCCCGAGGGTTTGAACACTGAAGCTTTCTTT	CASSPEGLNTEAFF
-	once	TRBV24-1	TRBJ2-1	TGTGCCACCAGTGATCCGGGACGCAAGACCAGTGAGCAGTTCTTC	CATSDPGRKTSEQFF
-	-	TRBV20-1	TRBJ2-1	TGCAGTGCTAGTGTTCTTCACAATGAGCAGTTCTTC	CSASVLHNEQFF
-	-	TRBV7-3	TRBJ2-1	TGTGCCAGCAGCCCATCCTTCGGGGTCAATGAGCAGTTCTTC	CASSPSFGVNEQFF
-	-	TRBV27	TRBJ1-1	TGTGCCAGCAGTTTAGAGGTCAGGAACACTGAAGCTTTCTTT	CASSLEVRNTEAFF
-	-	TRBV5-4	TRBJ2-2	TGTGCCAGCAGTTGGGACTCCAGGAACACCGGGGAGCTGTTTTTT	CASSWDSRNTGELFF
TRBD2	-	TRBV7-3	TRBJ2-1	TGTGCCAGCAGCTTAACCGGGACTAGATACAATGAGCAGTTCTTC	CASSLTGTRYNEQFF
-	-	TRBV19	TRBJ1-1	TGTGCCAGTAGTATCGTGGGGAGCTCTGAAGCTTTCTTT	CASSIVGSSEAFF
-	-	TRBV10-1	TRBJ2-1	TGCGCCAGCAGCCCCGGGACCGGAGGACGTGAGCAGTTCTTC	CASSPGTGGREQFF
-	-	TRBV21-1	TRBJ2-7	TGTGCCAGCAGCAAAGAGGACAGGGCAAAGCAGTACTTC	CASSKEDRAKQYF
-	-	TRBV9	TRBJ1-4	TGTGCCAGCAGCCCATCCCCCTTACATCAAGCAACTAATGAAAAACTGTTTTTT	CASSPSPLHQATNEKLFF
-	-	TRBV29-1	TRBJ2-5	TGCAGCGTGGACCAAGAGACCCAGTACTTC	CSVDQETQYF
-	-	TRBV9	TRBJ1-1	TGTGCCAGCAGCGACGTGAACACTGAAGCTTTCTTT	CASSDVNTEAFF
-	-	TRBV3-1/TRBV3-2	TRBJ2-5	TGTGCCAGCAGCCAAGGGAACGGGGGCCGAGAGACCCAGTACTTC	CASSQGNGGRETQYF
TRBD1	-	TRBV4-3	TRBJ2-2	TGCGCCAGCAGCCGAGAGCCGACAGGGGGCGCGACCACCGGGGAGCTGTTTTTT	CASSREPTGGATTGELFF
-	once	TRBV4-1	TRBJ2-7	TGCGCCAGCAGCCAAGAGACAGGAGGCTACGAGCAGTACTTC	CASSQETGGYEQYF
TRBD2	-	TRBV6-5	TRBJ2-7	TGTGCCAGCAGGCTAGCGGGAGGGCCATACGAGCAGTACTTC	CASRLAGGPYEQYF
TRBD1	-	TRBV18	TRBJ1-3	TGTGCCAGCTCACCCGACAGGGCCCGCTCTGGAAACACCATATATTTT	CASSPDRARSGNTIYF
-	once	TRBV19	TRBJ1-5	TGTGCCAGTAGAGACCCCCCCAGGGAAAGGGGCAATCAGCCCCAGCATTTT	CASRDPPRERGNQPQHF
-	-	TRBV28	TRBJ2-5	TGTGCCAGCAGTTTAGGGGGCTCGGGGGAGACCCAGTACTTC	CASSLGGSGETQYF
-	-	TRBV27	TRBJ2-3	TGTGCCAGCAGTTTTTTGGCTTCCGGCACAGATACGCAGTATTTT	CASSFLASGTDTQYF
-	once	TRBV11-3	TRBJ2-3	TGTGCCAGCAGCCCTACCCAAACAGATACGCAGTATTTT	CASSPTQTDTQYF
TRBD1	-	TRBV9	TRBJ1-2	TGTGCCAGCAGTAGGACAGGGGATGGCTACACCTTC	CASSRTGDGYTF
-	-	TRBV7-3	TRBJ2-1	TGTGCCAGCAGCCCCCGCGGCGGGCAGGGTAGGTTCAAGAATGAGCAGTTCTTC	CASSPRGGQGRFKNEQFF
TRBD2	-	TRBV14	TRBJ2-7	TGTGCCAGCAGCCAAGAACTAGCGGGAGCCGGGGAGCAGTACTTC	CASSQELAGAGEQYF
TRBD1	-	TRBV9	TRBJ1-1	TGTGCCAGCAGCTTCCGGGACAGGGCTGAAGCTTTCTTT	CASSFRDRAEAFF
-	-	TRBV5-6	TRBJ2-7	TGTGCCAGCAGCTTGTTACAGGGTCGTCGCGAGCAGTACTTC	CASSLLQGRREQYF
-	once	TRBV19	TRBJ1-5	TGTGCCAGTAGTACGATCGGGGTTTCTAGCAATCAGCCCCAGCATTTT	CASSTIGVSSNQPQHF
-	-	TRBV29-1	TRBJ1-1	TGCAGCGTTGGGGTGAACACTGAAGCTTTCTTT	CSVGVNTEAFF
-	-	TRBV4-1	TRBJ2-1	TGCGCCAGCAGCCAAGATCAAGGGAATGAGCAGTTCTTC	CASSQDQGNEQFF
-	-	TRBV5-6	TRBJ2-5	TGTGCCAGCAGCCTAGGGTCAGAAGAGACCCAGTACTTC	CASSLGSEETQYF
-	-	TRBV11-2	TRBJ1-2	TGTGCCAGCAGCCCACAGGCGAACTATGGCTACACCTTC	CASSPQANYGYTF
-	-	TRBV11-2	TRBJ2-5	TGTGCCAGCAGTCAAGCAAGGAGACAACAAGAGACCCAGTACTTC	CASSQARRQQETQYF
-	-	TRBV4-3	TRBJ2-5	TGCGCCAGCAGCCAAGATAGTAGCGCGGAGACCCAGTACTTC	CASSQDSSAETQYF
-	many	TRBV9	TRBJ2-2	TGTGCCAGCAGCGTAGCTTGGCAGGGAAACACCGGGGAGCTGTTTTTT	CASSVAWQGNTGELFF
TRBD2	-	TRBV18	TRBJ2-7	TGTGCCAGCTCACCTTTAGGTATGAGCGGGAGATACGAGCAGTACTTC	CASSPLGMSGRYEQYF
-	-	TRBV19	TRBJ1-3	TGTGCCAGTAGTCAGGACGAAGGCCAAACTCGAAACACCATATATTTT	CASSQDEGQTRNTIYF
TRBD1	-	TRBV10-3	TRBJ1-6	TGTGCCACTATGGGACAGCCCAATTCACCCCTCCACTTT	CATMGQPNSPLHF
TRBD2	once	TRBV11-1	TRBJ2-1	TGTGCCAGCAGTTTAGCGGGGGACTCCTACAATGAGCAGTTCTTC	CASSLAGDSYNEQFF
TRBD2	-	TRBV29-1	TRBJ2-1	TGCAGCGTTGAAGCGCGACTAGCCCCTAAGGTGGAGCAGTTCTTC	CSVEARLAPKVEQFF
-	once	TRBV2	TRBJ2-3	TGTGCCAGCAGTGACGGGGGAAGATTCACAGATACGCAGTATTTT	CASSDGGRFTDTQYF
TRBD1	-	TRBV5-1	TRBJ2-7	TGCGCCAGCAGCCCCGGACAGGGCCCCTACGAGCAGTACTTC	CASSPGQGPYEQYF
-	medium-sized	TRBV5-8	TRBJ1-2	TGTGCCAGCAGCTTGGTCCTCGGGACCCTCGGCTACACCTTC	CASSLVLGTLGYTF
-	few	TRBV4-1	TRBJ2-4	TGCGCCAGCAGCGGTGTTGGATTCCTAGCCAAAAACATTCAGTACTTC	CASSGVGFLAKNIQYF